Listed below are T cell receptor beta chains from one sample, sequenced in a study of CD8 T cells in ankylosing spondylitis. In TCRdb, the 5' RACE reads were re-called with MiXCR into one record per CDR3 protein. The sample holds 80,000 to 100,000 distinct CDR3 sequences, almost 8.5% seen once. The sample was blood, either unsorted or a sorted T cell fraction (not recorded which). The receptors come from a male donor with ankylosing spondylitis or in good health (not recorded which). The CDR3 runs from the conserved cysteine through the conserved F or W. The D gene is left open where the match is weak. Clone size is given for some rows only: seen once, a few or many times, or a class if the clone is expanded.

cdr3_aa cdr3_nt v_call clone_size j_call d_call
CASSLAYSGSTFTDTQYF TGCGCCAGCAGCTTGGCCTACTCGGGTTCTACCTTCACAGATACGCAGTATTTT TRBV5-1 many TRBJ2-3 -
CASSNSGGNEQFF TGTGCCAGCAGTAACAGTGGGGGCAATGAGCAGTTCTTC TRBV6-4 - TRBJ2-1 -
CTSSPDTYNEQFF TGTACCAGCAGCCCTGACACCTACAATGAGCAGTTCTTC TRBV12-3/TRBV12-4 - TRBJ2-1 -
CSAGDRSDEKLFF TGCAGTGCTGGCGACAGGAGTGATGAAAAACTGTTTTTT TRBV20-1 few TRBJ1-4 -
CSARDGTGMNTEAFF TGCAGTGCTAGAGATGGGACAGGGATGAACACTGAAGCTTTCTTT TRBV20-1 many TRBJ1-1 TRBD1
CASSQDTSGGLYNEQFF TGCGCCAGCAGCCAAGATACTAGCGGGGGCCTTTACAATGAGCAGTTCTTC TRBV4-1 - TRBJ2-1 TRBD2
CATWSRGNQPQHF TGTGCCACCTGGTCCCGGGGCAATCAGCCCCAGCATTTT TRBV6-2/TRBV6-3 few TRBJ1-5 -
CSAKSGLNQPQHF TGCAGTGCTAAGTCCGGGCTCAATCAGCCCCAGCATTTT TRBV20-1 many TRBJ1-5 -
CASSLVAGEETQYF TGCGCCAGCAGCTTGGTAGCGGGAGAAGAGACCCAGTACTTC TRBV5-1 many TRBJ2-5 TRBD2
CASSDPLEAIRTGAGIDEQYF TGTGCCAGCAGCGATCCTCTCGAGGCCATAAGGACTGGGGCAGGAATCGACGAGCAGTACTTC TRBV11-2 many TRBJ2-7 -
CASSLGDRVGYTF TGCGCCAGCAGCTTGGGGGACAGGGTTGGCTACACCTTC TRBV5-1 many TRBJ1-2 TRBD1
CASSAGLAGGYEQFF TGTGCCAGCAGCGCCGGACTAGCGGGAGGCTATGAGCAGTTCTTC TRBV9 many TRBJ2-1 TRBD2
CASSLVATVPYEQYF TGTGCCAGCAGTTTAGTTGCGACAGTTCCCTACGAGCAGTACTTC TRBV27 many TRBJ2-7 -
CSATPGLAGGPSETQYF TGCAGTGCTACTCCGGGACTAGCGGGAGGGCCTTCGGAGACCCAGTACTTC TRBV20-1 many TRBJ2-5 TRBD2
CASSTGGALLHSSYNEQFF TGTGCCAGCAGCACTGGGGGGGCCCTACTACATAGCTCCTACAATGAGCAGTTCTTC TRBV19 many TRBJ2-1 -
CASSSRGTSGGDSTDTQYF TGTGCCAGCAGCTCGAGGGGGACTAGCGGGGGGGATTCCACAGATACGCAGTATTTT TRBV11-2 many TRBJ2-3 TRBD2
CASSLEAGFEQYF TGCGCCAGCAGCTTGGAGGCAGGGTTCGAGCAGTACTTC TRBV5-1 - TRBJ2-7 -
CASSVGSLVPYEQYF TGTGCCAGCTCCGTGGGCTCACTAGTTCCCTACGAGCAGTACTTC TRBV18 many TRBJ2-7 -
CSARTGVPYEQYF TGCAGTGCCCGGACAGGGGTTCCCTACGAGCAGTACTTC TRBV20-1 many TRBJ2-7 TRBD1
CASKWLFMNTEAFF TGCGCCAGCAAGTGGCTCTTCATGAACACTGAAGCTTTCTTT TRBV5-1 many TRBJ1-1 -
CSARDYRLAGGHHEQFF TGCAGTGCTAGAGATTATAGGCTAGCGGGGGGCCATCATGAGCAGTTCTTC TRBV20-1 many TRBJ2-1 TRBD2
CSARGQLNTEAFF TGCAGTGCTAGGGGGCAGCTGAACACTGAAGCTTTCTTT TRBV20-1 many TRBJ1-1 -
CASSPAGRAETQYF TGTGCCAGCAGCCCAGCAGGCAGGGCGGAGACCCAGTACTTC TRBV12-3/TRBV12-4 many TRBJ2-5 -
CASSSLQETQYF TGTGCCAGCAGCTCGCTACAAGAGACCCAGTACTTC TRBV7-8 many TRBJ2-5 -
CASSRDRGATVDF TGTGCCAGCAGTAGAGACAGGGGGGCCACCGTTGATTTT TRBV6-6 few TRBJ1-5 TRBD1
CASSYSTNTGELFF TGTGCCAGCAGTTACTCGACCAACACCGGGGAGCTGTTTTTT TRBV6-2/TRBV6-3 few TRBJ2-2 -
CASSLAGAMNTEAFF TGTGCCAGCAGTCTCGCAGGGGCCATGAACACTGAAGCTTTCTTT TRBV7-2 many TRBJ1-1 -
CASSEGPPGPQHF TGTGCCAGCAGTGAAGGACCTCCCGGACCCCAGCATTTT TRBV6-1 many TRBJ1-5 -
CASSGSGENEQFF TGTGCCAGCAGCGGCAGCGGGGAGAATGAGCAGTTCTTC TRBV6-1 many TRBJ2-1 TRBD2
CASSWSSALNNEQFF TGTGCCAGCAGCTGGTCTTCGGCGCTTAACAATGAGCAGTTCTTC TRBV7-8 many TRBJ2-1 -